This is a list of T cell receptor beta chains from one sample in a study of blood T cells in healthy people across ages. TCRdb reprocessed the 5' RACE reads with MiXCR, giving one entry per CDR3 protein. The sample shows 1.5 million to 1.8 million distinct CDR3 sequences, roughly 43% of them seen only once. Sequenced material: blood. These receptors were taken from a woman under 30 in good health. Both conserved end residues are part of each CDR3. The D gene is left open where the match is weak. Not every row has a clone size; where given, it reads once, few, many or a size class.

j_call,v_call,d_call,clone_size,cdr3_length,cdr3_nt,cdr3_aa
TRBJ2-1,TRBV2,TRBD2,few,16,TGTGCCAGTGGCATGGGGCTAGCGGGAGGCCGTAATGAGCAGTTCTTC,CASGMGLAGGRNEQFF
TRBJ2-6,TRBV7-2,.,.,18,TGTGCCAGCAGCCTAGGGGCGCAGGTGTCTCGTGGGGCCAACGTCCTGACTTTC,CASSLGAQVSRGANVLTF
TRBJ2-7,TRBV4-2,TRBD2,many,15,TGTGCCAGCAGCCAAGGGACTAGCGGGACCTACGAGCAGTACTTC,CASSQGTSGTYEQYF
TRBJ2-7,TRBV6-6,TRBD2,.,15,TGTGCCAGCAGTCCAGCGGGAGTTACCACCTACGAGCAGTACTTC,CASSPAGVTTYEQYF
TRBJ1-2,TRBV6-2/TRBV6-3,.,few,14,TGTGCCAGCAGGACTGAATTCGGGACATTTGGCTACACCTTC,CASRTEFGTFGYTF
TRBJ2-7,TRBV3-1,.,.,18,TGTGCCAGCAGCCAATCTAGTTGGGGGGAGAGCTCCTACAATGAGCAGTACTTC,CASSQSSWGESSYNEQYF
TRBJ2-7,TRBV20-1,.,.,14,TGCAGTGCTAGAGCTCAGGCAGATGGCTACGAGCAGTACTTC,CSARAQADGYEQYF
TRBJ2-1,TRBV7-2,.,.,17,TGTGCCAGCAGCCCCAAAATTCCCGAGGGTTACAATGCAGAGCAGTTCTTC,CASSPKIPEGYNAEQFF
TRBJ2-1,TRBV28,.,.,12,TGTGCCAGCAGTTCCCATCCATGTGAGCAGTTCTTC,CASSSHPCEQFF
TRBJ1-4,TRBV12-3/TRBV12-4,TRBD1,.,14,TGTGCCAGCAACTTCAACAGGGGGAATGAAAAACTGTTTTTT,CASNFNRGNEKLFF
TRBJ1-1,TRBV20-1,TRBD1,few,12,TGCAGGGGACAGGGGCTGAACACTGAAGCTTTCTTT,CRGQGLNTEAFF
TRBJ1-2,TRBV3-1,.,.,15,TGTGCCAGCAGCCAAGCCTCGACAGGAGGTCGTGGCTACACCTTC,CASSQASTGGRGYTF
TRBJ1-1,TRBV7-2,TRBD1,.,14,TGTGCCACCAGCCGACAGGGAGGGGACACTGAAGCTTTCTTT,CATSRQGGDTEAFF
TRBJ1-2,TRBV4-1,.,.,13,TGCGCCAGCAGCCAGGTCGTCTGGTATGGCTACACCTTC,CASSQVVWYGYTF
TRBJ2-5,TRBV29-1,TRBD1,.,14,TGCAGCGCAAGACAGGGGACACCTCGAGAGACCCAGTACTTC,CSARQGTPRETQYF
TRBJ2-3,TRBV4-1,.,few,14,TGCGCCAGCAGCCCGGGACCCGACACAGATACGCAGTATTTT,CASSPGPDTDTQYF
TRBJ2-7,TRBV6-6,TRBD2,.,14,TGTGCCAGCAGACCTACTAGCGGGAGTTACGAGCAGTACTTC,CASRPTSGSYEQYF
TRBJ2-1,TRBV5-1,TRBD2,few,17,TGCGCCAGCAGCTTTCTAGCGGGGCCTAGCTCCTACAATGAGCAGTTCTTC,CASSFLAGPSSYNEQFF
TRBJ2-1,TRBV12-3/TRBV12-4,TRBD2,.,17,TGTGCCAGCAGTCTGACGTGGACTAGCGGGAGCTACAATGAGCAGTTCTTC,CASSLTWTSGSYNEQFF
TRBJ1-5,TRBV6-2/TRBV6-3,TRBD1,few,12,TGTGCCAGCCGGACAGGGGTTCAGCCCCAGCATTTT,CASRTGVQPQHF
TRBJ2-1,TRBV2,.,few,14,TGTGCCAGCAGTGATTGGCAGACGAACAATGAGCAGTTCTTC,CASSDWQTNNEQFF
TRBJ2-7,TRBV27,TRBD2,few,14,TGTGCCAGCAGAGGGGGTAGCGGGACCTACGAGCAGTACTTC,CASRGGSGTYEQYF
TRBJ1-2,TRBV10-3,.,many,13,TGTGCCATCAGAGGGTATTCGAACTATGGCTACACCTTC,CAIRGYSNYGYTF
TRBJ2-1,TRBV6-5,.,.,13,TGTGCCAGCAGTGACTCGGGGGTTAATGAGCAGTTCTTC,CASSDSGVNEQFF
TRBJ1-1,TRBV9,.,many,13,TGTGCCAGCAGCGTTCAGAGGAACACTGAAGCTTTCTTT,CASSVQRNTEAFF
TRBJ2-7,TRBV10-3,.,.,12,TGTGCCATCGGTCGTGACCCCTACGAGCAGTACTTC,CAIGRDPYEQYF
TRBJ2-3,TRBV6-1,TRBD2,few,16,TGTGCCAGCAGTTCGCTAGCGGGGGGGCATAAAGATACGCAGTATTTT,CASSSLAGGHKDTQYF
TRBJ1-3,TRBV15,.,.,14,TGTGCCACCAGCAGAGGGGTCTCTGGAAACACCATATATTTT,CATSRGVSGNTIYF
TRBJ2-2,TRBV4-3,TRBD2,few,17,TGCGCCAGCAGTGAGACTAGCAGACTGGCGAACACCGGGGAGCTGTTTTTT,CASSETSRLANTGELFF
TRBJ2-1,TRBV3-1,TRBD2,few,15,TGTGCCAGCAGCCAACTAGCGGGGGGCTCTGTAGAGCAGTTCTTC,CASSQLAGGSVEQFF
TRBJ2-1,TRBV7-2,.,.,13,TGTGCCAGCAGCTTAGGGGCGGCGCGAGATGAGTTCTTC,CASSLGAARDEFF
TRBJ2-3,TRBV7-2,TRBD2,.,15,TGTGCCAGCAGCTTTTCGGAACTAGCGGGAGATACGCAGTATTTT,CASSFSELAGDTQYF
TRBJ2-7,TRBV29-1,TRBD2,.,14,TGCAGCGTTGTACTAGCGGCACAGTTCTACGAGCAGTACTTC,CSVVLAAQFYEQYF
TRBJ2-7,TRBV6-6,.,.,14,TGTGCCAGCAGTTACTCACGGGTAGGGTCCGAGCAGTACTTC,CASSYSRVGSEQYF
TRBJ2-1,TRBV4-3,.,many,13,TGCGCCAGCAGCCATCGAACCGCAAATGAGCAGTTCTTC,CASSHRTANEQFF
TRBJ2-7,TRBV7-9,.,.,13,TGTGCCAGCAGCTTAGAGACAGATAAGGAGCAGTACTTC,CASSLETDKEQYF
TRBJ2-3,TRBV4-3,TRBD2,.,15,TGCGCCAGCAGCCGCGGGACTAGCGATGGAGATACGCAGTATTTT,CASSRGTSDGDTQYF
TRBJ2-5,TRBV13,TRBD1,.,13,TGTGCCAGCAGCTTATCAGGGGGCCCTGTGCAGTACTTC,CASSLSGGPVQYF
TRBJ2-3,TRBV4-2,.,few,13,TGTGCCAGCAGCCAAGATCGGACCTATACGCAGTATTTT,CASSQDRTYTQYF
TRBJ1-2,TRBV7-9,TRBD1,few,16,TGTGCCAGCAGCCCTCGGACAGGGCGGAGGGGCTATGGCTACACCTTC,CASSPRTGRRGYGYTF
TRBJ2-5,TRBV29-1,TRBD2,.,14,TGCAGCGTTTTCGAGCGGGAGGGCAGAAATGAGCAGTACTTC,CSVFEREGRNEQYF
TRBJ2-1,TRBV20-1,.,.,13,TGCAGTGCTAGCGAGGGGTCTTACAATGAGCAGTTCTTC,CSASEGSYNEQFF
TRBJ1-6,TRBV28,.,once,16,TGTGCCAGCAGTTTTGGGTACAGGGACGACAATTCACCCCTCCACTTT,CASSFGYRDDNSPLHF
TRBJ2-3,TRBV28,TRBD2,.,16,TGTGCCAGCACTCTCACTAGCGGGAGCCGTCCAGATACGCAGTATTTT,CASTLTSGSRPDTQYF
TRBJ2-5,TRBV3-1,.,few,16,TGTGCCAGCAGCCCCCCCATAGGGGGGCTTCTGGAGACCCAGTACTTC,CASSPPIGGLLETQYF
TRBJ2-1,TRBV6-5,.,few,15,TGTGCCAGCAGTTCCGGCCAATACAGGACCAATGAGCAGTTCTTC,CASSSGQYRTNEQFF
TRBJ2-5,TRBV20-1,TRBD2,.,14,TGCAGTGCTGGAAAACTAGCGGACCAAGAGACCCAGTACTTC,CSAGKLADQETQYF
TRBJ1-1,TRBV5-5,TRBD1,few,14,TGTGCCAGCAGCAGGCCCGACAGGGGACTTGAAGCTTTCTTT,CASSRPDRGLEAFF
TRBJ2-7,TRBV20-1,.,.,14,TGCAGTGCATCTAGGGACGGATTTAACTACGAGCAGTACTTC,CSASRDGFNYEQYF
TRBJ2-7,TRBV10-3,.,once,15,TGTGCCATCAGTGATCTGGGGGGGGCGACCTACGAGCAGTACTTC,CAISDLGGATYEQYF
TRBJ1-4,TRBV21-1,.,.,19,TGTGCCAGCAGCAAAGCGGTGCTCAGGGGGCGAGCAACTAATGAAAAACTGTTTTTT,CASSKAVLRGRATNEKLFF
TRBJ2-1,TRBV7-9,.,.,12,TGTGCCAGCAGATTTACAGTAGGAGAGCAGTTCTTC,CASRFTVGEQFF
TRBJ1-2,TRBV25-1,.,.,17,TGTGCCAGCAGTGAACCCCTCTCGGGACTAAAGGTCCATGGCTACACCTTC,CASSEPLSGLKVHGYTF
TRBJ2-5,TRBV4-3,.,.,13,TGCGCCAGCAGCCCCGGGACAAGGGATGAGCAGTACTTC,CASSPGTRDEQYF
TRBJ1-4,TRBV6-5,.,few,14,TGTGCCAGCAGTTGGACCTTCGCTAATGAAAAACTGTTTTTT,CASSWTFANEKLFF
TRBJ2-7,TRBV9,TRBD2,.,15,TGTGCCAGCAGCATGGGACTAGCGGGGGCCTACGAGCAGTACTTC,CASSMGLAGAYEQYF
TRBJ2-5,TRBV5-1,TRBD2,few,13,TGCGCCAGCTCCTATGCGGGAGGAATTGAGCAGTACTTC,CASSYAGGIEQYF